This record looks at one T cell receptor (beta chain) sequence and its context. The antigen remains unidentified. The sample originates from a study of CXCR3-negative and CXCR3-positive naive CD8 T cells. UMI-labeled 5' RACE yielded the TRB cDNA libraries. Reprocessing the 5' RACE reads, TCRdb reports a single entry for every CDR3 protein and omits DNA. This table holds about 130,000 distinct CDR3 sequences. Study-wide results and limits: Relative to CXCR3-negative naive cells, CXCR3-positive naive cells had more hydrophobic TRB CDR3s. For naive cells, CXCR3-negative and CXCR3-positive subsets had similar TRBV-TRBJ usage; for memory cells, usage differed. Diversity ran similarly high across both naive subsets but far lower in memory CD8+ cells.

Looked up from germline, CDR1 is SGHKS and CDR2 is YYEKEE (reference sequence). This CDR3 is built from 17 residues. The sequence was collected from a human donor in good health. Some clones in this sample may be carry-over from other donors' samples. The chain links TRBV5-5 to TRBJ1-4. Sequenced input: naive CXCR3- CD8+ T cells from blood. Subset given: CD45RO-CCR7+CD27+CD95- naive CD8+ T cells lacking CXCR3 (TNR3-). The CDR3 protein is CASSYPTGPSTNEKLFF.